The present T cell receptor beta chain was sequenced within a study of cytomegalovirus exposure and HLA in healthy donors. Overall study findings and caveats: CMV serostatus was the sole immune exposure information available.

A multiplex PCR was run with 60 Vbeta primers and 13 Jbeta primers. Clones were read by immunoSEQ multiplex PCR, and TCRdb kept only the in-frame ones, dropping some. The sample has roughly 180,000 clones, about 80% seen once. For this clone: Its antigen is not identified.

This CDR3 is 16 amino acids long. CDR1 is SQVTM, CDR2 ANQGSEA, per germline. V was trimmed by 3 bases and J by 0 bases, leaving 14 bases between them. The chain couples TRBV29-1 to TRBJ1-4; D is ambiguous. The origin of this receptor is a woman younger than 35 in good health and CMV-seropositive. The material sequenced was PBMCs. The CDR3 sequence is CSVEGPEGATNEKLFF. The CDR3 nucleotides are TGCAGCGTTGAGGGCCCAGAAGGTGCAACTAATGAAAAACTGTTTTTT.